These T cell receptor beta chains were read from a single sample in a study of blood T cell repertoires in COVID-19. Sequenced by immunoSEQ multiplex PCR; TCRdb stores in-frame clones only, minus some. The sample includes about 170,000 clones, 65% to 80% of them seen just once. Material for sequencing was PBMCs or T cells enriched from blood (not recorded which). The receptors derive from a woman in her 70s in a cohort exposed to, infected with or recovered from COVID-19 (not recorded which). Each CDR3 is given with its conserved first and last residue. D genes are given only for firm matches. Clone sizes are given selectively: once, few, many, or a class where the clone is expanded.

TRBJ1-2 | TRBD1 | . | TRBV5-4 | TGTGCCAGCAGCTTGGGAGACAGGGGAGGGAGCTACACCTTC | CASSLGDRGGSYTF
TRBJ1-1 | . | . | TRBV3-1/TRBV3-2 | TGTGCCAGCAGCCACTCGGACAGGAACACTGAAGCTTTCTTT | CASSHSDRNTEAFF
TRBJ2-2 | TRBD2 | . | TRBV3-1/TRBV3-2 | TGTGCCAGCAGCCAGAATAGCGGGTCCGAGCTGTTTTTT | CASSQNSGSELFF
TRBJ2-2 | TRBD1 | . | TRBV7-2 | TGTGCCAGCAGCTTTAGTCGGGACAGGTTGAACACCGGGGAGCTGTTTTTT | CASSFSRDRLNTGELFF
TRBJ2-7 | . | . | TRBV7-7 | TGTGCTAGCAGCTTAGATGTCAGGGGCTGGCAGTACTTC | CASSLDVRGWQYF
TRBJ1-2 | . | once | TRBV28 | TGTGCCAGCAGACCTCATACAACTAACTATGGCTACACCTTC | CASRPHTTNYGYTF
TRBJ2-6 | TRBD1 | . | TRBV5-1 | TGCGCCAGCAGTTCCGGGACAGGATCATGGTCTGGGGCCAACGTCCTGACTTTC | CASSSGTGSWSGANVLTF
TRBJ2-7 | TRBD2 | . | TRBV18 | TGTGCCAGCTCACCACCGAGGGCTAGCGGGAGTTACGAGCAGTACTTC | CASSPPRASGSYEQYF
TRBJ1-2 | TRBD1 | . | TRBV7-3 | TGTGCCAGCAGCGTGACAGGGGGATCAGACTATGGCTACACCTTC | CASSVTGGSDYGYTF
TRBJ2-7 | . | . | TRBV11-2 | TGTGCCAGCAGCTCCTCCGTCGATCCTACGAAGCAGTACTTC | CASSSSVDPTKQYF
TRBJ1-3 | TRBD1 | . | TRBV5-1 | TGCGCCAGCAGCTCGGGACAGCCTGGAAACACCATATATTTT | CASSSGQPGNTIYF
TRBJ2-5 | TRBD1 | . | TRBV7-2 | TGTGCCAGCAGCTTAGAGTCGGGACAGGGAGAGACCCAGTACTTC | CASSLESGQGETQYF
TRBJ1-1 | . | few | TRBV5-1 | TGCGCCAGCAGCTTGGGTATGAACACTGAAGCTTTCTTT | CASSLGMNTEAFF
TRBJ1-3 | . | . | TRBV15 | TGTGCCACCAGCAGAGATAGGGGCTTTCCTGGAAACACCATATATTTT | CATSRDRGFPGNTIYF
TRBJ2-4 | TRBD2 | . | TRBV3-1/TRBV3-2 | TGTGCCAGCAGCCCCTGGACTAGCGGGAGGGGGGGTCCCAAAAACATTCAGTACTTC | CASSPWTSGRGGPKNIQYF
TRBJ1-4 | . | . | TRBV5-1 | TGCGCCAGCAGCTTGTCCGGGTTGGATGAAAAACTGTTTTTT | CASSLSGLDEKLFF
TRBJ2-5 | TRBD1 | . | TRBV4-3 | TGCGCCAGCAGCCCGACTGGGCAGGGGGCGGCTGAGACCCAGTACTTC | CASSPTGQGAAETQYF
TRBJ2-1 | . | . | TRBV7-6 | TGTGCCAGCAGCTTAGGCACTAAGTACGGAAAACTGTACAATGAGCAGTTCTTC | CASSLGTKYGKLYNEQFF
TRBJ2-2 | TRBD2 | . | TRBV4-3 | TGCGCCAGCAGCTCCCGATTAGCGGGAGTGAACACCGGGGAGCTGTTTTTT | CASSSRLAGVNTGELFF
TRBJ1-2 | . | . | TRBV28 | TGTGCCAGCAGACTATCGGGGAACTATGGCTACACCTTC | CASRLSGNYGYTF
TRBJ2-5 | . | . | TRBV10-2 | TGCGCCAGCAGTGGTACCGCCGAGGAGACCCAGTACTTC | CASSGTAEETQYF
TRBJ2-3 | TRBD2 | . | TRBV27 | TGTGCCAGCAGTTCTCGGACTAGCGGGAGGGCAGATACGCAGTATTTT | CASSSRTSGRADTQYF
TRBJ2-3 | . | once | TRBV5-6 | TGTGCCAGCAGCCCCTTAGGAGGTAGCACAGATACGCAGTATTTT | CASSPLGGSTDTQYF
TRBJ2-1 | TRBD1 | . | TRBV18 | TGTGCCAGCTCACCACCTCGGGGACAGGCTAGAAATGAGCAGTTCTTC | CASSPPRGQARNEQFF
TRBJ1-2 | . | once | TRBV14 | TGTGCCAGCAGCCGACAAGGCGTTTCTCACTATGGCTACACCTTC | CASSRQGVSHYGYTF
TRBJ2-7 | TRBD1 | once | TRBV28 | TGTGCCAGCAGTCCCGCGGGACAGGGATCCTACGAGCAGTACTTC | CASSPAGQGSYEQYF
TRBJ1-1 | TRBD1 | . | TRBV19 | TGTGCCAGTTTCTCCCCCGGGACAGGGGGCATATCGAACACTGAAGCTTTCTTT | CASFSPGTGGISNTEAFF
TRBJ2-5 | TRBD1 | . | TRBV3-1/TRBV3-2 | TGTGCCAGCAGCCGACAGGGGAGAGAAGAGACCCAGTACTTC | CASSRQGREETQYF
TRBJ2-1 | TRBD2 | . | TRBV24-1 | TGTGCCACCAGTGATCCCCGAGCGGGAGGGATCCACAATGAGCAGTTCTTC | CATSDPRAGGIHNEQFF
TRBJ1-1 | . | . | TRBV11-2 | TGTGCCAGCAGCCGGGATAGAAACACTGAAGCTTTCTTT | CASSRDRNTEAFF
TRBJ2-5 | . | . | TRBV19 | TGTGCCAGTAGTATACCCGGGATGGAGACCCAGTACTTC | CASSIPGMETQYF
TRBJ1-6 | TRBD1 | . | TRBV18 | TGTGCCAGCTCGCCCGACAGGGGTTCACCCCTCCACTTT | CASSPDRGSPLHF
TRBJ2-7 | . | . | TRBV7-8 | TGTGCCAGCAGCGCACGTTGGGGGACACCCTACGAGCAGTACTTC | CASSARWGTPYEQYF
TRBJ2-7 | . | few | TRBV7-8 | TGTGCCAGCAGCCGAACCGGGACACTCTCCTACGAGCAGTACTTC | CASSRTGTLSYEQYF
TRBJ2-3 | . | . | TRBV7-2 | TGTGCCAGCAGCTTACTTAGGGGAAGGGGTGCCACCCTTCCAGATACGCAGTATTTT | CASSLLRGRGATLPDTQYF
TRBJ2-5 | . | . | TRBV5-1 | TGCGCCAGCAGCTCAGGACCTCCGGGGGAGACCCAGTACTTC | CASSSGPPGETQYF
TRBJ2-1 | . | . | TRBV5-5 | TGTGCCAGCAGCTTCTTTGGGCTAGCGAGACGGAATGAGCAGTTCTTC | CASSFFGLARRNEQFF
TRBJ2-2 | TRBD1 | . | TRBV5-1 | TGCGCCAGCAGCACCGGACAGGCGAACACCGGGGAGCTGTTTTTT | CASSTGQANTGELFF
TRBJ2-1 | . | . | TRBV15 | TGTGCCACCAGAACGGGGGAAAATGAGCAGTTCTTC | CATRTGENEQFF
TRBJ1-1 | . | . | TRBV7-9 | TGTGCCAGCAGCCTCGAGGGGAACACTGAAGCTTTCTTT | CASSLEGNTEAFF
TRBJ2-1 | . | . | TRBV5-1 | TGCGCCAGCAGCTTGGCCCCAGGGGCGGGAGCGGCCAATGAGCAGTTCTTC | CASSLAPGAGAANEQFF